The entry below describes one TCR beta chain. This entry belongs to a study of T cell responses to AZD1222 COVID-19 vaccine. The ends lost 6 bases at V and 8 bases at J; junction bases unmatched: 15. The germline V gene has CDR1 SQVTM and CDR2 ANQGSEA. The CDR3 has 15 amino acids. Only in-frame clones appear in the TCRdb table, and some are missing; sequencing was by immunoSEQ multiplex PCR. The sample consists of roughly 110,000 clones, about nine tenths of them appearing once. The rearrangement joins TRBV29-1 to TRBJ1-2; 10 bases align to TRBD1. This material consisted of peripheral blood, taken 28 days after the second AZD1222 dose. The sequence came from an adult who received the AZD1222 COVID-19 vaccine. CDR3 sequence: CSVPGQGIEKRGYTF. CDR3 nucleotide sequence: TGCAGCGTCCCGGGACAGGGGATCGAGAAGAGAGGCTACACCTTC.